This T cell receptor (beta chain) was sequenced for a study of metastatic and nonmetastatic thyroid tumors. V gave up 2 bases and J gave up 6 bases, with 10 bases separating them. This CDR3 is built from 13 residues. Germline V lookup: CDR1 SGHTA, CDR2 FQGTGA. Many counts were recorded for this clone. All patients were treatment-naive before thyroid surgery. Original data processing: For papillary thyroid cancer, a distant-metastasis classifier was constructed from CDR3 differences observed across clinicopathological groups. TCRdb re-called clones from the PCR reads using MiXCR. TCRdb's processing, not the authors', yielded these V and J calls. Of approximately 22,000 clones listed, 16% are singletons.

This receptor was taken from a female donor with papillary thyroid cancer or a benign thyroid nodule (not recorded which). Some clones in this sample may be carry-over from other donors' samples. This sequence joins TRBV7-3 and TRBJ1-2; D unresolved. The sample taken for sequencing was tumor tissue. The chain's CDR3 is CASSLLGFDGYTF. The CDR3 coding sequence is TGTGCCAGCAGCTTACTAGGGTTCGATGGCTACACCTTC.